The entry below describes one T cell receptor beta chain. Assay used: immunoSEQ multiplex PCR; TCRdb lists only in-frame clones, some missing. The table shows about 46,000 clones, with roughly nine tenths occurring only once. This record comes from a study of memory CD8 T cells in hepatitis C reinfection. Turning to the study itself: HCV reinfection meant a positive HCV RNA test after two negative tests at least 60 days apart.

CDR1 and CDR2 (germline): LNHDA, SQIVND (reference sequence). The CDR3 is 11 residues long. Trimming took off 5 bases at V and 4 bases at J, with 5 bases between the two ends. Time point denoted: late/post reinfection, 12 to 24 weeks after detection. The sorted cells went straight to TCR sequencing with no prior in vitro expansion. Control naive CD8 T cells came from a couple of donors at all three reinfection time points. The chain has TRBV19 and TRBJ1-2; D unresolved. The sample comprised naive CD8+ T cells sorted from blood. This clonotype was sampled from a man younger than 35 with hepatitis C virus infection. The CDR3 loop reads CASSDTYGYTF. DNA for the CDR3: TGTGCCAGTAGTGACACCTATGGCTACACCTTC.